The rows below give T cell receptor beta chains drawn from one sample of a study of blood T cell repertoires in COVID-19. Libraries were prepared by immunoSEQ multiplex PCR; TCRdb keeps only in-frame clonotypes and omits some of them. The sample records more than 200,000 clones, 85% to 90% being singletons. The sequenced sample was peripheral blood. The receptors derive from a man older than 75 with acute or convalescent COVID-19. CDR3s leave out the opening cysteine and the closing phenylalanine or tryptophan. A D gene is named only where the DNA matches it firmly.

V	D	J	CDR3
TRBV27	-	TRBJ2-3	ASSLSSVRDTQY
TRBV4-1	TRBD2	TRBJ2-7	ASSQEGRTSRYEQY
TRBV11-3	TRBD2	TRBJ2-2	ASSSGTRRDGELF
TRBV7-2	-	TRBJ2-7	ASSYLGGLNTYEQY
TRBV3-1/TRBV3-2	TRBD2	TRBJ2-1	ASSQDRLTSGAEEQF
TRBV3-1/TRBV3-2	-	TRBJ2-3	ASSQELHGGLGDTQY
TRBV7-3	-	TRBJ2-2	ASSLNRANTGELF
TRBV2	-	TRBJ1-2	ASHRVGYGYT
TRBV19	-	TRBJ1-5	ASSMSLGAGNQPQH
TRBV21-1	-	TRBJ1-5	ASTWVRGWNQPQH
TRBV18	TRBD1	TRBJ1-4	ASSRQGMNEKLF
TRBV7-2	-	TRBJ2-6	ASSFQVSSGANVLT
TRBV29-1	TRBD1	TRBJ2-4	SVSPRGQGSKNIQY
TRBV19	TRBD1	TRBJ2-5	ASSIEQGVRETQY
TRBV19	TRBD1	TRBJ1-5	ASSGQGSQPQH
TRBV7-9	TRBD1	TRBJ1-1	ASSSGQAHTEAF
TRBV18	TRBD1	TRBJ2-1	ASSPSTGGEEQF
TRBV7-8	-	TRBJ2-7	ASSFENPAVAYEQY
TRBV19	TRBD1	TRBJ1-1	ASSRMDRGHTEAF
TRBV3-1/TRBV3-2	-	TRBJ1-6	ASSHRATVPYSPLH
TRBV5-1	-	TRBJ2-2	ASSLSTSFDTGELF
TRBV4-1	-	TRBJ2-5	ASSRGGRDFQETQY
TRBV28	TRBD1	TRBJ1-1	ASSLTSGGAKAGEAF
TRBV27	TRBD1	TRBJ1-5	ASSLTPGGGNQPQH
TRBV5-1	-	TRBJ1-1	ASSLLGEGTEAF
TRBV27	-	TRBJ1-1	ASTLSPGTEAF
TRBV18	-	TRBJ2-1	ASSPESGGATQF
TRBV9	-	TRBJ2-2	ASSVSPNTGELF
TRBV6-5	-	TRBJ2-7	ASSYSGSQPYEQY
TRBV5-6	-	TRBJ2-7	ASSLYKYEQY
TRBV28	TRBD1	TRBJ2-7	ASRGQGDYEQY
TRBV27	-	TRBJ1-6	ASTSNNLNSPLH
TRBV19	-	TRBJ1-5	ASSIPTLNQPQH
TRBV5-4	TRBD2	TRBJ2-1	ASSPGTSGSLRFNEQF
TRBV19	TRBD1	TRBJ2-7	ASSSRDRGLNEQY
TRBV5-4	TRBD2	TRBJ2-1	ASFGTRGSNEQF